This passage covers 9 T cell receptor beta chains from one sample sequenced in a study of blood T cells in healthy people across ages. Primers used in a second PCR of roughly 6 to 11 cycles were a sample-barcoded 5' primer and a J-beta primer mix. TCRdb ran MiXCR on the 5' RACE reads and lists one entry per CDR3 protein. Of 910,000 or so distinct CDR3 sequences listed, roughly 47% were seen once; the top ten hold about a fifth. The sample taken for sequencing was blood. The origin of the receptors is an older woman in good health.

V and J are TRBV2 and TRBJ2-7, with 11 bases aligning to TRBD1. Germline loops: CDR1 SNHLY, CDR2 FYNNEI. Germline trimming cut 8 bases from V and 6 bases from J; bases unmatched to any gene: 9. CDR3 length: 14 residues. The DNA for the CDR3 is TGTGCCAGCCGCCGGGACAGGGGGGTAATCGAGCAGTACTTC. The encoded protein is CASRRDRGVIEQYF. Variable domain in full (rest from reference TRBV2 and TRBJ2-7): EPEVTQTPSHQVTQMGQEVILRCVPISNHLYFYWYRQILGQKVEFLVSFYNNEISEKSEIFDDQFSVERPDGSNFTLKIRSTKLEDSAMYFCASRRDRGVIEQYFGPGTRLTVT.

The rearrangement joins TRBV6-5 to TRBJ1-4, with 7 bases lining up with TRBD1. Germline V gene data show CDR1 as MNHEY and CDR2 as SVGAGI. The V gene end was trimmed by 2 bases and the J gene end by 8 bases; junction bases not matched to a gene: 5. The CDR3 covers 14 residues. The DNA of the CDR3 is TGTGCCAGCAGTTACACCGGGACAGCCGAAAAACTGTTTTTT. Its protein product is CASSYTGTAEKLFF.

The chain carries TRBV14 and TRBJ2-3; unclear D gene. Germline CDR1 is SGHDN and CDR2 is FVKESK. The germline V and J ends were trimmed by 2 bases and 6 bases, with 12 bases remaining between them. This CDR3 region has 14 residues. The CDR3 coding sequence is TGTGCCAGCAGCCAATTCGCCACAGCGGATACGCAGTATTTT. Its translation: CASSQFATADTQYF.

This clonotype came up once. This clone may be a read error of a much larger clone one base away. This chain connects TRBV29-1 to TRBJ2-7, with unresolved D. V was shortened by 7 bases and J by 4 bases, with 11 bases between the two germline ends. Germline V gene data show CDR1 as SQVTM and CDR2 as ANQGSEA. The CDR3 has 11 residues. The CDR3 DNA reads as TGCAGCGGTCCAGACTCGTACGAGCAGTACTTC. Amino acid sequence: CSGPDSYEQYF.

The chain carries TRBV9 and TRBJ2-2; D is ambiguous. Trimming pared 0 bases from V and 4 bases from J, leaving 13 bases between. The V gene's germline CDR1 is SGDLS and CDR2 YYNGEE. The CDR3 is 16 amino acids. The CDR3 reads CASSVDGGVGTGELFF. The CDR3 DNA is TGTGCCAGCAGCGTAGACGGCGGTGTGGGCACCGGGGAGCTGTTTTTT.

The chain employs TRBV20-1 and TRBJ2-4; D remains unclear. From germline, CDR1 is DFQATT and CDR2 SNEGSKA (reference sequence). The CDR3 is 12 residues long. V lost 6 bases to trimming and J lost 4 bases, with 10 bases between them. CDR3 protein: CSAASRKNIQYF. The CDR3 bases are TGCAGTGCGGCCTCCAGGAAAAACATTCAGTACTTC.

This clonotype was counted only a few times. The J gene is TRBJ2-3, the V gene TRBV7-3; 7 bases are shared with TRBD2. This CDR3 region has 15 residues. Germline V lookup: CDR1 SGHTA, CDR2 FQGTGA. Unmatched junction bases numbered 6, after V lost 3 bases and J lost 3 bases. The DNA of the CDR3 is TGTGCCAGCAGCTTCGACGGCGGGAGAACAGATACGCAGTATTTT. Amino acids: CASSFDGGRTDTQYF.

The rearrangement uses TRBV2 and TRBJ2-6, with 8 bases lining up with TRBD2. The CDR3 is made up of 20 amino acids. V lost 3 bases, J lost 0 bases, and 13 bases stayed unmatched. Germline V lookup: CDR1 SNHLY, CDR2 FYNNEI. The DNA of the CDR3 is TGTGCCAGCAGTGACCTTACAGCGGGAGAGATCCACTCTGGGGCCAACGTCCTGACTTTC. Protein product: CASSDLTAGEIHSGANVLTF. The full variable domain, with the rest looked up from reference TRBV2 and TRBJ2-6, is EPEVTQTPSHQVTQMGQEVILRCVPISNHLYFYWYRQILGQKVEFLVSFYNNEISEKSEIFDDQFSVERPDGSNFTLKIRSTKLEDSAMYFCASSDLTAGEIHSGANVLTFGAGSRLTVL.

This clonotype was detected once. This chain uses TRBV20-1 with TRBJ2-3; no clear D gene. Germline CDR1 and CDR2: DFQATT and SNEGSKA (reference sequence). The CDR3 covers 14 residues. The V gene lost 4 bases and the J gene lost 6 bases, with 17 bases spanning the gap. The CDR3 reads CSATAWSGRDTQYF. The CDR3, as DNA: TGCAGTGCTACCGCCTGGTCCGGTAGGGATACGCAGTATTTT.